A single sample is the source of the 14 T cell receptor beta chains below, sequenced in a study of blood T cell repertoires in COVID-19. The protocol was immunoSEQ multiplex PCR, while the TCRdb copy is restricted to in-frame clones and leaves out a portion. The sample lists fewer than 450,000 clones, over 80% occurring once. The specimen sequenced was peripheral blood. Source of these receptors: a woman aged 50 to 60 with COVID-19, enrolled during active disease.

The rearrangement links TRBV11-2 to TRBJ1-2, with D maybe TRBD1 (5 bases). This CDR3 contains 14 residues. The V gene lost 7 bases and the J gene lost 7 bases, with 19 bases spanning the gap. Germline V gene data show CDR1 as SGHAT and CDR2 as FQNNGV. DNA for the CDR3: TGTGCCAGCACCTCTCAGGGAACAGTCCCTGGCTACACCTTC. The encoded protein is CASTSQGTVPGYTF.

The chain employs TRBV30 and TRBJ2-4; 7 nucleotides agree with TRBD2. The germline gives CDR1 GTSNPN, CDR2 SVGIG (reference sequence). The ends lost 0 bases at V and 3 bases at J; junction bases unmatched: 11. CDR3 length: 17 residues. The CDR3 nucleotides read TGTGCCTGGAGTGTAGCGGGGTCCCCCATCCTCAAAAACATTCAGTACTTC. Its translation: CAWSVAGSPILKNIQYF.

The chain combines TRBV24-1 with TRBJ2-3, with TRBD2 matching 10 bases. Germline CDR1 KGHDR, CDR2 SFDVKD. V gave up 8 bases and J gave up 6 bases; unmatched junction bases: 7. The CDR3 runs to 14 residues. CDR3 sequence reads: CATKAGGPWDTQYF. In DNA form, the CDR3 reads TGTGCCACCAAAGCGGGAGGGCCGTGGGATACGCAGTATTTT.

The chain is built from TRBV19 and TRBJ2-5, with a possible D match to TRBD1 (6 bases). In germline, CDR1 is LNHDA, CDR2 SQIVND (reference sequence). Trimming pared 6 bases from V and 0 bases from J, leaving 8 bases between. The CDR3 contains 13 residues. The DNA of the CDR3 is TGTGCCAGTAGGGACAGAAACCAAGAGACCCAGTACTTC. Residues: CASRDRNQETQYF.

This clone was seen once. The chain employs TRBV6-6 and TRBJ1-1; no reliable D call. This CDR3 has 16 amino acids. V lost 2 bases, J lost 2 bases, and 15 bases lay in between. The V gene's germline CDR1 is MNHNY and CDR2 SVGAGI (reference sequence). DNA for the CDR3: TGTGCCAGCAGTTACGGATTACAGACCGTAAACACTGAAGCTTTCTTT. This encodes CASSYGLQTVNTEAFF.

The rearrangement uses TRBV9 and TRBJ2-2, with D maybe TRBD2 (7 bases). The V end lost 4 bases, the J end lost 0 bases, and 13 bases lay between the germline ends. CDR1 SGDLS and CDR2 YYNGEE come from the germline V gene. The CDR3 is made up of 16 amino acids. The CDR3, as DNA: TGTGCCAGCAGCCGAGGGGGGGCCTCGAACACCGGGGAGCTGTTTTTT. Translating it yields CASSRGGASNTGELFF.

DNA of the CDR3: TGTGCCACCAGCAGAGATGGACTGCTCCAAGAGACCCAGTACTTC. It codes for CATSRDGLLQETQYF. This chain joins TRBV15 and TRBJ2-5; D might be TRBD2 (5 bases). CDR3 length: 15 amino acids. Germline assignment: CDR1 LNHNV and CDR2 YYDKDF (reference sequence). Trimming shortened V by 0 bases and J by 1 base, and 9 bases separated the two germline ends. Drawing the rest from reference TRBV15 and TRBJ2-5, the complete variable domain is DAMVIQNPRYQVTQFGKPVTLSCSQTLNHNVMYWYQQKSSQAPKLLFHYYDKDFNNEADTPDNFQSRRPNTSFCFLDIRSPGLGDTAMYLCATSRDGLLQETQYFGPGTRLLVL.

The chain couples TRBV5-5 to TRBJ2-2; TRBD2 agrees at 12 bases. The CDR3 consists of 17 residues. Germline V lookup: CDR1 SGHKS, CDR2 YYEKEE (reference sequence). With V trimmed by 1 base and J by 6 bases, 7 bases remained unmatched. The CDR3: CASSLTRTSGIAGELFF. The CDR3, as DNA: TGTGCCAGCAGCTTGACCCGGACTAGCGGGATAGCCGGGGAGCTGTTTTTT.

Here the CDR3 reads CASRPNSGTEQFF. DNA of the CDR3: TGTGCCAGCAGGCCAAATAGCGGGACAGAGCAGTTCTTC. This chain joins TRBV6-5 and TRBJ2-1; TRBD2 agrees at 8 bases. Trimming cost V 6 bases and J 10 bases; bases outside gene matches: 8. The germline gives CDR1 MNHEY, CDR2 SVGAGI. The CDR3 has 13 amino acids.

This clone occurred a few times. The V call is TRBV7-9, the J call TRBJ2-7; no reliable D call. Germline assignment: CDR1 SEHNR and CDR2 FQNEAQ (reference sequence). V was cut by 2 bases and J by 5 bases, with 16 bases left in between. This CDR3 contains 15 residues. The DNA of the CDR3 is TGTGCCAGCAGCTTATCCCTCCTTGGTGACAACGAGCAGTACTTC. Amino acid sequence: CASSLSLLGDNEQYF.

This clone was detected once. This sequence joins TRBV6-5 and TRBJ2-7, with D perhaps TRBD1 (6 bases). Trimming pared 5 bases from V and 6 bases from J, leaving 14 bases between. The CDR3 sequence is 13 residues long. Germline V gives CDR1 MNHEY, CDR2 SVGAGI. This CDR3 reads CASSTTRGGEQYF. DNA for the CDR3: TGTGCCAGCAGTACTACCAGGGGTGGCGAGCAGTACTTC.

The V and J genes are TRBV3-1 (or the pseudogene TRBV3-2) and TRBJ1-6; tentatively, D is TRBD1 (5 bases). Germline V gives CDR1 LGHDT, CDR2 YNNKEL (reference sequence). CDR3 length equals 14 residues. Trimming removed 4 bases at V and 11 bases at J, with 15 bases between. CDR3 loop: CASSPLGTGAPLHF. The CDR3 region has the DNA TGTGCCAGCAGCCCATTAGGAACGGGGGCACCCCTCCACTTT.

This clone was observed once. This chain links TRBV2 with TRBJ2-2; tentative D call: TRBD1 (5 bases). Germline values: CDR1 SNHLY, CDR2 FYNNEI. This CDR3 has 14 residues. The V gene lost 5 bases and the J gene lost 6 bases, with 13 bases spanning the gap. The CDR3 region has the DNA TGTGCCAGCAGTATGTTACAGGACGCCGGGGAGCTGTTTTTT. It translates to CASSMLQDAGELFF.

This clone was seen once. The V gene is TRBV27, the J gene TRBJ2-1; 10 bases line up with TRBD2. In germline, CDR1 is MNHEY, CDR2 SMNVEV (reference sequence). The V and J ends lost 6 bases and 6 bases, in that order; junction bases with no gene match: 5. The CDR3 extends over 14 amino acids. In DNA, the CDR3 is TGTGCCAGCAGACCGGGACTAGCGCTCAATGAGCAGTTCTTC. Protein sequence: CASRPGLALNEQFF.